This is a list of T cell receptor beta chains from one sample in a study of human T cells and chemical hapten exposure. One entry per CDR3 protein results from TCRdb running MiXCR on the RACE reads. The sample consists of 65,000 to 80,000 distinct CDR3 sequences, over 8.5% of them appearing once. The sequenced sample consisted of whole blood. The origin of the receptors is a male donor in good health. Some clones in this sample may be carry-over from other donors' samples. Each CDR3 is given without its conserved first and last residue.

V	J	CDR3
TRBV29-1	TRBJ2-1	SVEDGNYNEQF
TRBV7-2	TRBJ2-7	ASSADRSSYEQY
TRBV29-1	TRBJ2-7	SVEGVTSGDYEQY
TRBV6-5	TRBJ1-2	ASSVGHRGSYGYT
TRBV6-5	TRBJ1-2	ASSYRPGGSYGYT
TRBV29-1	TRBJ2-3	SVETVEGEADTQY
TRBV10-3	TRBJ2-7	AISESDRGALYEQY
TRBV7-9	TRBJ2-3	ASRSQDSTDTQY
TRBV6-6	TRBJ1-1	ASNRRTKPGPRGTEAF
TRBV7-9	TRBJ2-1	ASSSEDNYNEQF
TRBV29-1	TRBJ2-1	SVEEGRGEQF
TRBV6-2/TRBV6-3	TRBJ2-7	ASSYYSSGSYEQY
TRBV29-1	TRBJ1-3	SVHGTAESSGNTIY
TRBV3-1	TRBJ2-7	ASSHLTGTGIAEQY
TRBV6-5	TRBJ2-2	ASSPGTGAGELF
TRBV3-1	TRBJ2-7	ASSQGYWEGATDEQY
TRBV7-2	TRBJ2-2	ASRLVRGNTGELF
TRBV27	TRBJ2-3	ASSPGLAGFTDTQY